This T cell receptor (beta chain) came from a study of T cell responses to AZD1222 COVID-19 vaccine. The study's findings and limits: With dominance at 160-218 and 743-854, vaccine-associated CD4 TCRs spanned spike. It was only a handful of AZD1222 recipients who were seropositive at baseline. Spike-specific TCR depth and breadth grew after two AZD1222 doses. Among the donors, most were white British and more were female, and clonal diversity was possibly underestimated.

In the case of this clone: No antigen is known for it.

Sequenced by immunoSEQ multiplex PCR; TCRdb stores in-frame clones only, minus some. The data show 80,000 or so clones, 90% to 95% seen once. CDR3 length equals 13 residues. V lost 1 base to trimming and J lost 14 bases, with 17 bases between them. In germline, CDR1 is SGHVS, CDR2 FQNEAQ. This chain links TRBV7-8 with TRBJ1-2; D gene unclear. This sequence originates from an adult in good health. This specimen consisted of peripheral blood, obtained on day 0 of AZD1222 vaccination. CDR3 amino acids: CASSLGTEGGRTF. The CDR3 coding sequence is TGTGCCAGCAGCTTAGGCACAGAAGGAGGAAGAACCTTC.